The 10 T cell receptor beta chains below all came from one sample that was sequenced in a study of cytomegalovirus exposure and HLA in healthy donors. This PCR relied on a set of 60 Vbeta primers and 13 Jbeta primers. The data were produced by immunoSEQ multiplex PCR, yet TCRdb's version contains in-frame clones alone and is incomplete. Of some 150,000 clones in the sample, about 78% were seen once. Sample: PBMCs. Receptors were obtained from a male donor in good health and CMV-seronegative.

The rearrangement uses TRBV11-2 and TRBJ1-2, with 8 bases aligning to TRBD1. V shed 5 bases and J 0 bases; nucleotides not matched to a gene: 8. Germline V lookup: CDR1 SGHAT, CDR2 FQNNGV. CDR3 size: 16 residues. CDR3 coding DNA: TGTGCCAGCAGCCCCCGGGTGACAGGGGCTAACTATGGCTACACCTTC. Its protein product is CASSPRVTGANYGYTF.

The V and J genes are TRBV28 and TRBJ1-5, with 7 bases fitting TRBD1. Germline assignment: CDR1 MDHEN and CDR2 SYDVKM. The CDR3 sequence is 14 residues long. V dropped 6 bases and J dropped 7; count of bases not matched to a gene: 9. The DNA for the CDR3 is TGTGCCAGCAGCCCAAAACAGGGGTACCAGCCCCAGCATTTT. Translation: CASSPKQGYQPQHF.

This clone was observed once. This chain joins TRBV6-1 and TRBJ1-6; no clear D gene. CDR3 length equals 15 residues. Trimming cost V 5 bases and J 9 bases, with 17 bases left between them. The germline V gene encodes CDR1 MNHNS and CDR2 SASEGT. The CDR3 nucleotides read TGTGCCAGCAGTACGCCGGGTGTCGGAGGTTCACCCCTCCACTTT. This translates into CASSTPGVGGSPLHF.

CDR3 amino acids: CASAGTGLNYEQYF. The DNA of the CDR3 is TGTGCCAGCGCGGGGACAGGGTTGAACTACGAGCAGTACTTC. The chain combines TRBV7-9 with TRBJ2-7; 9 bases agree with TRBD1. This CDR3 is 14 amino acids long. Germline values: CDR1 SEHNR, CDR2 FQNEAQ (reference sequence). After removal of 8 bases from V and 3 bases from J, the junction contained 8 bases not matched to a gene.

This chain connects TRBV25-1 to TRBJ1-1, with unresolved D. CDR1 MGHDK and CDR2 SYGVNS come from the germline V gene. Between the trimmed V and J ends, which lost 2 bases and 1 base, there was a span of 14 bases. The CDR3 contains 16 residues. DNA for the CDR3: TGTGCCAGCAGTGAAGACTACCCGTATTCGAACACTGAAGCTTTCTTT. Translated, it gives CASSEDYPYSNTEAFF.

This chain links TRBV19 with TRBJ2-2; D might be TRBD1 (6 bases). The ends were cut back, 5 bases at V and 4 bases at J, with 14 bases in the middle. Germline V CDR1 and CDR2: LNHDA, SQIVND (reference sequence). The CDR3 sequence is 15 residues long. The CDR3 nucleotides read TGTGCCAGTAGTGACAGCGGACAGTTCACCGGGGAGCTGTTTTTT. Protein product: CASSDSGQFTGELFF.

V gene TRBV27 combines with J gene TRBJ1-1; D might be TRBD1 (5 bases). Germline-derived CDR1 and CDR2 are MNHEY and SMNVEV (reference sequence). The CDR3 covers 16 residues. V was shortened by 4 bases and J by 2 bases, with 17 bases between the two germline ends. The CDR3 sequence: CASSWGRINFNTEAFF. The CDR3, as DNA: TGTGCCAGCAGTTGGGGCAGGATAAACTTCAACACTGAAGCTTTCTTT.

Only a few counts were recorded for this clone. This chain connects TRBV19 to TRBJ2-1; 10 positions agree with TRBD2. Germline values: CDR1 LNHDA, CDR2 SQIVND (reference sequence). V lost 6 bases to trimming and J lost 4 bases; unmatched junction nucleotides: 9. This CDR3 contains 16 residues. Here the CDR3 reads CASSPQLAGKYNEQFF. The CDR3 coding sequence is TGTGCCAGTAGCCCGCAACTAGCGGGAAAGTACAATGAGCAGTTCTTC.

This clone was recorded a few times. The CDR3 sequence: CASSLLARASNQPQHF. CDR3 in DNA: TGTGCCAGCAGTTTATTAGCCAGGGCCAGCAATCAGCCCCAGCATTTT. V and J are TRBV27 and TRBJ1-5; tentatively, D is TRBD1 (5 bases). Germline V CDR1 and CDR2: MNHEY, SMNVEV (reference sequence). The V gene lost 1 base and the J gene lost 1 base, with 11 bases spanning the gap. The CDR3 loop spans 16 amino acids.

The genes are TRBV19 and TRBJ1-4, with TRBD1 matching over 9 bases. This CDR3 has 20 amino acids. Germline loops: CDR1 LNHDA, CDR2 SQIVND (reference sequence). With V trimmed by 1 base and J by 0 bases, 12 bases remained unmatched. The chain's CDR3 is CASSIGWDRDRPTTNEKLFF. CDR3 bases: TGTGCCAGTAGTATAGGTTGGGACAGGGACCGTCCCACAACTAATGAAAAACTGTTTTTT.